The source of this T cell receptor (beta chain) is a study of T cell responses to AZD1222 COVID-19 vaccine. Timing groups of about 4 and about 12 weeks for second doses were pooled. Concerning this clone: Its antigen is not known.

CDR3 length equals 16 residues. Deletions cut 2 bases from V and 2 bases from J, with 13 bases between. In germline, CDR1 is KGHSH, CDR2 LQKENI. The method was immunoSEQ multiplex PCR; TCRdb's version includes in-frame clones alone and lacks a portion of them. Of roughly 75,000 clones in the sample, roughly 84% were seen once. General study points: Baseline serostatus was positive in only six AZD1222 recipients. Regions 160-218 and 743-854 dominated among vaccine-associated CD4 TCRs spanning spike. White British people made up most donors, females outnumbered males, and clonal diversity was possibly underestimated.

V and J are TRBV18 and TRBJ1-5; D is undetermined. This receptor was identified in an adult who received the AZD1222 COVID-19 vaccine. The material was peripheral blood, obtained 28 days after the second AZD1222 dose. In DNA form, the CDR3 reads TGTGCCAGCTCACCAGTTGAGTTTTCGGGCAATCAGCCCCAGCATTTT. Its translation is CASSPVEFSGNQPQHF.